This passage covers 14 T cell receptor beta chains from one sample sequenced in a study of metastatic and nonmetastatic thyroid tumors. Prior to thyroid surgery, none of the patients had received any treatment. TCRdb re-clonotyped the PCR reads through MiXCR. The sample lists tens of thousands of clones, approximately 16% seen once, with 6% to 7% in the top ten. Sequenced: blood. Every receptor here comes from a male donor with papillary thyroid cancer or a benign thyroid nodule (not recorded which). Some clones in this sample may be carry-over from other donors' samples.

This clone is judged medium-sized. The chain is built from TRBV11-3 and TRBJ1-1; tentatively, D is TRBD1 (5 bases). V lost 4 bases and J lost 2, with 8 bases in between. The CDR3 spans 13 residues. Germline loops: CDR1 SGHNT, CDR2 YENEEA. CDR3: CASSSDSNTEAFF. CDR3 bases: TGTGCCAGCAGCTCCGACAGCAACACTGAAGCTTTCTTT.

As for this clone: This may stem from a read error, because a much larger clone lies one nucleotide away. CDR3 sequence reads: CVSRGRDYWGYEQYF. DNA of the CDR3: TGTGTCAGTAGGGGACGGGACTATTGGGGCTACGAGCAGTACTTC. The V call is TRBV19, the J call TRBJ2-7; 7 nucleotides line up with TRBD2. The CDR3 covers 15 residues. Germline CDR1 is LNHDA and CDR2 is SQIVND (reference sequence).

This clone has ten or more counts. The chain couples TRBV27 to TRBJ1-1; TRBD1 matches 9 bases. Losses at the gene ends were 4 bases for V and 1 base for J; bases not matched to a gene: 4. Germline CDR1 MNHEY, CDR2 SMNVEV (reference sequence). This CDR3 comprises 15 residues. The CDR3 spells CASSSPTGGNTEAFF. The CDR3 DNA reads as TGTGCCAGCAGTTCACCGACAGGGGGGAACACTGAAGCTTTCTTT.

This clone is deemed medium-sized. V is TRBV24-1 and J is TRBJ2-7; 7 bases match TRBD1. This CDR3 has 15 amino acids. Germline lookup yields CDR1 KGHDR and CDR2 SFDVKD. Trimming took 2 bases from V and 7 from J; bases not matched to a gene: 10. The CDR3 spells CATSDSGQRLREQYF. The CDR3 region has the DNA TGTGCCACCAGTGATTCGGGACAGCGATTACGGGAGCAGTACTTC.

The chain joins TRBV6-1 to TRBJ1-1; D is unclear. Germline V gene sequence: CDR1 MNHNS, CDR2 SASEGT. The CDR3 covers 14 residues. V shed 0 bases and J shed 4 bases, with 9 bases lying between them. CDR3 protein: CASSEALESTEAFF. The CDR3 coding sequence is TGTGCCAGCAGTGAAGCGCTGGAGAGCACTGAAGCTTTCTTT.

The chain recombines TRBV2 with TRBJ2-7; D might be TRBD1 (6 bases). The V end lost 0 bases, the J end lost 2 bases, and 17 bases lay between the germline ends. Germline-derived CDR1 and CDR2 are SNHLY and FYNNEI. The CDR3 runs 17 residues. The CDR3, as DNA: TGTGCCAGCAGTGAAGCCGGGTTAGAGACAGGTGCCTACGAGCAGTACTTC. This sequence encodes CASSEAGLETGAYEQYF.

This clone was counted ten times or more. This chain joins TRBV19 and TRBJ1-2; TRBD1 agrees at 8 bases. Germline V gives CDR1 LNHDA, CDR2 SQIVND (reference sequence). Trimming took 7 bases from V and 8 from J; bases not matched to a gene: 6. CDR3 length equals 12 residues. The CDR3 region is CASTQGAGGYTF. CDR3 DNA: TGTGCCAGTACCCAGGGGGCGGGAGGCTACACCTTC.

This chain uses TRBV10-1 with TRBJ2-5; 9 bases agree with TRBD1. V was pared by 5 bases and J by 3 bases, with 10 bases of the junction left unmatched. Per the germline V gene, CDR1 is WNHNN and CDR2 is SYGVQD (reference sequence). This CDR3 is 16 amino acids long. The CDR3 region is CASSSSGQGSKETQYF. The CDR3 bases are TGCGCCAGCAGTTCATCGGGACAGGGATCAAAAGAGACCCAGTACTTC.

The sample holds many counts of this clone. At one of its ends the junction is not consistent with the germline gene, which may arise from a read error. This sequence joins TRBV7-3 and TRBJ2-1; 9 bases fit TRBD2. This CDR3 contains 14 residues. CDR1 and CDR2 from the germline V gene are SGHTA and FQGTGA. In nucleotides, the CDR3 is TGTGCCAGCAGTGGAGCGGGAGGCTACAGTGAGCAGTTCTTC. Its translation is CASSGAGGYSEQFF.

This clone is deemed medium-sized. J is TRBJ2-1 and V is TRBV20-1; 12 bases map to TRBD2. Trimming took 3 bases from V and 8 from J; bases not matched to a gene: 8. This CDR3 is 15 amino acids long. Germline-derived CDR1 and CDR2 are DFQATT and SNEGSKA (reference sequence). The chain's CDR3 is CSASATSGSFDEQFF. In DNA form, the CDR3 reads TGCAGTGCTAGTGCGACTAGCGGGAGTTTCGATGAGCAGTTCTTC.

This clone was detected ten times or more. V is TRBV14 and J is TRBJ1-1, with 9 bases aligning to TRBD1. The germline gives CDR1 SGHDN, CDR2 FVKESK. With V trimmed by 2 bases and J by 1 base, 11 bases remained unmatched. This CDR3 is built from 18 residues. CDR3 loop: CASSQRYGQGSSNTEAFF. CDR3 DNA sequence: TGTGCCAGCAGCCAAAGGTATGGACAGGGGAGCTCGAACACTGAAGCTTTCTTT.

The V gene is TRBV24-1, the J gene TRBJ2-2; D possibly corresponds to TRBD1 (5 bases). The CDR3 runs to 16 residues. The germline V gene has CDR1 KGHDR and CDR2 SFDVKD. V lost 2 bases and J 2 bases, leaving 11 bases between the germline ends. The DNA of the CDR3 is TGTGCCACCAGTGATTGGACATGGGGCAACACCGGGGAGCTGTTTTTT. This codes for CATSDWTWGNTGELFF.

Here the CDR3 reads CATSDRAREAFF. In nucleotides, the CDR3 is TGTGCCACCAGTGATCGGGCCAGGGAAGCTTTCTTT. The chain joins TRBV24-1 to TRBJ1-1; D gene uncertain. CDR3 length: 12 residues. With 3 bases removed from V and 8 bases from J, the gap between germline ends came to 9 bases. The germline CDR1 and CDR2 sequences are KGHDR and SFDVKD.

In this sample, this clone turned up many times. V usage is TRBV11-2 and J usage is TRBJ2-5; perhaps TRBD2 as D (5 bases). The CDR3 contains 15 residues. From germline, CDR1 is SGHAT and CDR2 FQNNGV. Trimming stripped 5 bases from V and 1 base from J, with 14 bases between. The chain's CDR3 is CASSPEILAQETQYF. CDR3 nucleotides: TGTGCCAGCAGCCCAGAGATCCTAGCCCAAGAGACCCAGTACTTC.